What follows describes a single T cell receptor beta chain. What it binds is not known. This sample was included in a study of identical twins. Findings and limits, study-wide: Fewer insertions characterized abundant cord blood beta clonotypes, whereas memory repertoires showed none. It was possible that invariant MAIT and iNKT cells partly confounded the zero-insertion analyses.

This CDR3 region has 15 residues. CDR1 is MGHRA, CDR2 YSYEKL, per germline. The V segment lost 0 bases and the J segment 2 bases; nucleotides outside the gene matches: 3. A universal primer site arose from template switching, and cDNA bore unique molecular identifiers. TCRdb redid the calling of the 5' RACE reads with MiXCR, one entry per CDR3 protein. The data show about 690,000 distinct CDR3 sequences, approximately 6% seen once. Healthy Caucasians, and only they, were the donors. This receptor was taken from a man aged 18 to 30 in good health. This chain uses TRBV4-1 with TRBJ2-7, with 8 bases that match TRBD2. Sequencing was done on a sample of naive T cells sorted from blood. In DNA, the CDR3 is TGCGCCAGCAGCCAAGAAGCGGGAGCCACCTACGAGCAGTACGTC. This codes for CASSQEAGATYEQYV.